This is a list of T cell receptor beta chains from one sample in a study of a mutant IDH1 vaccine in newly diagnosed glioma. No antigen is known for these receptors. The table came from immunoSEQ multiplex PCR; TCRdb's copy has only in-frame clones and leaves some out. The table includes 77,000 or so clones, approximately 75% detected once. Sequencing was performed on PBMCs, taken from a glioma patient whose treatment included an IDH1 peptide vaccine. These receptors all come from a man aged 35 to 55 with glioma. The CDR3 runs from the conserved cysteine through the conserved F or W. Fields, in order: J gene, V gene, clone size, D gene, CDR3 protein, CDR3 DNA. A D gene is named only where the DNA matches it firmly. For some rows the clone size is stated as once, few or many, or as a class when expanded; others skip it.

j_gene: TRBJ2-2; v_gene: TRBV5-4; abundance: .; d_gene: .; CDR3aa: CASSPGTPGNTGELFF; CDR3nt: TGTGCCAGCAGCCCAGGGACACCCGGTAACACCGGGGAGCTGTTTTTT
j_gene: TRBJ2-7; v_gene: TRBV7-9; abundance: .; d_gene: TRBD1; CDR3aa: CASSLLDRAYEQYF; CDR3nt: TGTGCCAGCAGCTTACTGGACAGGGCGTACGAGCAGTACTTC
j_gene: TRBJ2-1; v_gene: TRBV15; abundance: few; d_gene: .; CDR3aa: CATSRPTRAYNEQFF; CDR3nt: TGTGCCACCAGCAGACCTACACGAGCCTACAATGAGCAGTTCTTC
j_gene: TRBJ2-6; v_gene: TRBV25-1; abundance: .; d_gene: .; CDR3aa: CASSVHGTGANVLTF; CDR3nt: TGTGCCAGCAGTGTCCATGGTACTGGGGCCAACGTCCTGACTTTC
j_gene: TRBJ2-4; v_gene: TRBV6-5; abundance: .; d_gene: TRBD1; CDR3aa: CASSYGGTGAENIQYF; CDR3nt: TGTGCCAGCAGTTACGGGGGGACAGGGGCTGAGAACATTCAGTACTTC
j_gene: TRBJ2-7; v_gene: TRBV5-4; abundance: .; d_gene: .; CDR3aa: CASSLGSRVRNEQYF; CDR3nt: TGTGCCAGCAGCTTGGGTTCCCGGGTCCGCAACGAGCAGTACTTC
j_gene: TRBJ2-7; v_gene: TRBV7-6; abundance: .; d_gene: TRBD2; CDR3aa: CASSRGRDEQYF; CDR3nt: TGTGCCAGCAGCCGCGGGAGGGACGAGCAGTACTTC
j_gene: TRBJ2-1; v_gene: TRBV30; abundance: .; d_gene: TRBD2; CDR3aa: CAWGAGTSSYNEQFF; CDR3nt: TGTGCCTGGGGGGCCGGGACTAGCTCCTACAATGAGCAGTTCTTC
j_gene: TRBJ1-4; v_gene: TRBV5-1; abundance: .; d_gene: .; CDR3aa: CASSLGPGEGGNEKLFF; CDR3nt: TGCGCCAGCAGCTTGGGGCCAGGGGAAGGCGGAAATGAAAAACTGTTTTTT
j_gene: TRBJ2-7; v_gene: TRBV4-3; abundance: many; d_gene: .; CDR3aa: CASSQTRTGHEQYF; CDR3nt: TGCGCCAGCAGCCAAACAAGAACCGGCCACGAGCAGTACTTC
j_gene: TRBJ1-2; v_gene: TRBV7-9; abundance: .; d_gene: .; CDR3aa: CASSLVSQANYGYTF; CDR3nt: TGTGCCAGCAGCTTAGTGAGTCAAGCTAACTATGGCTACACCTTC
j_gene: TRBJ2-3; v_gene: TRBV6-5; abundance: .; d_gene: TRBD2; CDR3aa: CASSYRLAGDTQYF; CDR3nt: TGTGCCAGCAGTTACAGGCTAGCGGGTGATACGCAGTATTTT
j_gene: TRBJ2-7; v_gene: TRBV18; abundance: .; d_gene: TRBD2; CDR3aa: CASSPRGLAGGYEQYF; CDR3nt: TGTGCCAGCTCACCAAGGGGCCTAGCGGGGGGGTACGAGCAGTACTTC
j_gene: TRBJ1-1; v_gene: TRBV28; abundance: .; d_gene: .; CDR3aa: CASLSMNTEAFF; CDR3nt: TGTGCCAGCTTGAGCATGAACACTGAAGCTTTCTTT
j_gene: TRBJ2-5; v_gene: TRBV28; abundance: .; d_gene: .; CDR3aa: CASSSPGVGETQYF; CDR3nt: TGTGCCAGCAGTTCCCCGGGTGTAGGAGAGACCCAGTACTTC
j_gene: TRBJ1-1; v_gene: TRBV5-6; abundance: .; d_gene: .; CDR3aa: CASSANAGDLNTEAFF; CDR3nt: TGTGCCAGCAGCGCTAACGCAGGGGATTTGAACACTGAAGCTTTCTTT
j_gene: TRBJ1-2; v_gene: TRBV7-2; abundance: once; d_gene: TRBD1; CDR3aa: CASSLGTGGESYTF; CDR3nt: TGTGCCAGCAGCTTAGGGACAGGGGGCGAAAGCTACACCTTC
j_gene: TRBJ2-7; v_gene: TRBV27; abundance: .; d_gene: TRBD1; CDR3aa: CASSLSQGVYEQYF; CDR3nt: TGTGCCAGCAGTTTAAGCCAGGGGGTCTACGAGCAGTACTTC
j_gene: TRBJ2-3; v_gene: TRBV23-1; abundance: .; d_gene: TRBD2; CDR3aa: CASSRQGLAGTDTQYF; CDR3nt: TGCGCCAGCAGTCGTCAGGGACTAGCGGGAACAGATACGCAGTATTTT
j_gene: TRBJ2-1; v_gene: TRBV10-3; abundance: .; d_gene: .; CDR3aa: CAVTGTPDNEQFF; CDR3nt: TGTGCCGTCACCGGGACGCCAGACAATGAGCAGTTCTTC
j_gene: TRBJ1-2; v_gene: TRBV5-6; abundance: .; d_gene: .; CDR3aa: CASSLVPGADGYTF; CDR3nt: TGTGCCAGCAGCTTGGTCCCGGGGGCTGATGGCTACACCTTC
j_gene: TRBJ1-6; v_gene: TRBV5-6; abundance: .; d_gene: .; CDR3aa: CASSWGQGSSYNSPLHF; CDR3nt: TGTGCCAGCAGCTGGGGGCAGGGAAGCTCCTATAATTCACCCCTCCACTTT
j_gene: TRBJ2-5; v_gene: TRBV11-2; abundance: .; d_gene: TRBD1; CDR3aa: CASSPGQHKETQYF; CDR3nt: TGTGCCAGCAGCCCGGGACAGCACAAAGAGACCCAGTACTTC
j_gene: TRBJ2-5; v_gene: TRBV7-8; abundance: .; d_gene: TRBD1; CDR3aa: CASRGTGQMWTQYF; CDR3nt: TGTGCCAGCAGAGGGACAGGCCAGATGTGGACCCAGTACTTC
j_gene: TRBJ1-2; v_gene: TRBV4-3; abundance: .; d_gene: .; CDR3aa: CASSQDSVSHYGYTF; CDR3nt: TGCGCCAGCAGCCAAGATTCGGTCAGCCACTATGGCTACACCTTC
j_gene: TRBJ1-3; v_gene: TRBV6-1; abundance: .; d_gene: TRBD1; CDR3aa: CASRPDRGSGNTIYF; CDR3nt: TGTGCCAGCAGGCCCGACAGGGGCTCGGGAAACACCATATATTTT
j_gene: TRBJ2-5; v_gene: TRBV4-3; abundance: .; d_gene: TRBD2; CDR3aa: CASSRRASGGAGGETQYF; CDR3nt: TGCGCCAGCAGCCGCAGGGCTAGCGGGGGGGCCGGTGGAGAGACCCAGTACTTC
j_gene: TRBJ2-5; v_gene: TRBV10-3; abundance: .; d_gene: .; CDR3aa: CAITAVRAGEQYF; CDR3nt: TGTGCCATCACTGCGGTGAGGGCTGGAGAGCAGTACTTC
j_gene: TRBJ2-2; v_gene: TRBV7-7; abundance: .; d_gene: TRBD1; CDR3aa: CASSLVTGEFDLTGELFF; CDR3nt: TGTGCTAGCAGCTTAGTCACAGGGGAGTTTGATCTAACTGGGGAGCTGTTTTTT
j_gene: TRBJ1-1; v_gene: TRBV6-1; abundance: .; d_gene: .; CDR3aa: CASAQIMDTEAFF; CDR3nt: TGTGCCAGCGCTCAAATTATGGACACTGAAGCTTTCTTT
j_gene: TRBJ1-2; v_gene: TRBV6-6; abundance: .; d_gene: .; CDR3aa: CASSPGDGYTF; CDR3nt: TGTGCCAGCAGTCCAGGGGATGGCTACACCTTC
j_gene: TRBJ2-5; v_gene: TRBV2; abundance: .; d_gene: TRBD1; CDR3aa: CASGQGVREQYF; CDR3nt: TGTGCCAGCGGACAGGGAGTAAGGGAGCAGTACTTC
j_gene: TRBJ1-5; v_gene: TRBV6-5; abundance: few; d_gene: TRBD1; CDR3aa: CASSYTRGREPQHF; CDR3nt: TGTGCCAGCAGTTACACCAGGGGGCGCGAGCCCCAGCATTTT
j_gene: TRBJ2-2; v_gene: TRBV11-3; abundance: .; d_gene: .; CDR3aa: CASSLVEGTGELFF; CDR3nt: TGTGCCAGCAGCTTAGTAGAGGGTACCGGGGAGCTGTTTTTT
j_gene: TRBJ2-2; v_gene: TRBV7-3; abundance: .; d_gene: .; CDR3aa: CASSPSGVSTGELFF; CDR3nt: TGTGCCAGCAGCCCTTCGGGAGTGTCGACCGGGGAGCTGTTTTTT
j_gene: TRBJ2-3; v_gene: TRBV5-4; abundance: .; d_gene: TRBD2; CDR3aa: CASSSGLASTDTQYF; CDR3nt: TGTGCCAGCAGCTCTGGACTAGCGAGCACAGATACGCAGTATTTT
j_gene: TRBJ2-5; v_gene: TRBV7-2; abundance: .; d_gene: TRBD1; CDR3aa: CASSFRTGSETQYF; CDR3nt: TGTGCCAGCAGCTTCCGGACAGGGAGCGAGACCCAGTACTTC
j_gene: TRBJ2-3; v_gene: TRBV7-9; abundance: .; d_gene: .; CDR3aa: CASSFSHASTDTQYF; CDR3nt: TGTGCCAGCAGTTTTAGTCATGCTAGCACAGATACGCAGTATTTT
j_gene: TRBJ1-2; v_gene: TRBV6-5; abundance: .; d_gene: .; CDR3aa: CASSYGQGLPNGYTF; CDR3nt: TGTGCCAGCAGTTACGGGCAGGGCCTCCCGAATGGCTACACCTTC
j_gene: TRBJ2-5; v_gene: TRBV5-1; abundance: few; d_gene: TRBD2; CDR3aa: CASSLEGGRASSKTQYF; CDR3nt: TGCGCCAGCAGCTTGGAAGGCGGGAGGGCCTCTTCGAAGACCCAGTACTTC
j_gene: TRBJ2-3; v_gene: TRBV13; abundance: .; d_gene: TRBD2; CDR3aa: CASSSLESGGYTDTQYF; CDR3nt: TGTGCCAGCAGCTCCCTAGAGAGCGGGGGATACACAGATACGCAGTATTTT
j_gene: TRBJ2-7; v_gene: TRBV19; abundance: .; d_gene: TRBD1; CDR3aa: CASSAGPGQGPWNEQYF; CDR3nt: TGTGCCAGTAGTGCGGGTCCGGGACAGGGTCCTTGGAACGAGCAGTACTTC
j_gene: TRBJ2-5; v_gene: TRBV7-6; abundance: .; d_gene: .; CDR3aa: CASNQGGAGETQYF; CDR3nt: TGTGCCAGCAACCAAGGGGGGGCCGGCGAGACCCAGTACTTC
j_gene: TRBJ1-5; v_gene: TRBV18; abundance: few; d_gene: .; CDR3aa: CASSPEVPRSNQPQHF; CDR3nt: TGTGCCAGCTCACCTGAGGTTCCAAGAAGCAATCAGCCCCAGCATTTT
j_gene: TRBJ2-1; v_gene: TRBV28; abundance: .; d_gene: .; CDR3aa: CASSALLGQFF; CDR3nt: TGTGCCAGCAGTGCCCTCTTGGGGCAGTTCTTC
j_gene: TRBJ2-7; v_gene: TRBV19; abundance: .; d_gene: .; CDR3aa: CASSTPDTYEQYF; CDR3nt: TGTGCCAGTAGTACACCAGATACCTACGAGCAGTACTTC
j_gene: TRBJ2-1; v_gene: TRBV29-1; abundance: .; d_gene: TRBD2; CDR3aa: CSVAVTLAGVGDEQFF; CDR3nt: TGCAGCGTCGCCGTGACCCTAGCGGGAGTTGGGGATGAGCAGTTCTTC
j_gene: TRBJ2-1; v_gene: TRBV5-4; abundance: .; d_gene: .; CDR3aa: CASSLAVYNEQFF; CDR3nt: TGTGCCAGCAGCTTGGCTGTCTACAATGAGCAGTTCTTC
j_gene: TRBJ2-7; v_gene: TRBV13; abundance: .; d_gene: .; CDR3aa: CASSSRVYEQYF; CDR3nt: TGTGCCAGCAGCTCGAGGGTTTACGAGCAGTACTTC